The 13 T cell receptor beta chains given below trace back to one sample, sequenced in a study of shared clonotypes between healthy human individuals. The assay was immunoSEQ multiplex PCR, and TCRdb's table has in-frame clones only and misses some. Among a few million clones listed, roughly 92% were seen once. Sequencing used naive CD4+ T cells sorted from blood. The subset: CD45RA+ positively selected. The receptors shown here come from a young man in good health.

The J gene is TRBJ1-1, the V gene TRBV19; 9 bases are a match to TRBD1. With 7 bases clipped from V and 5 bases from J, the junction kept 5 bases outside the gene matches. The CDR3 consists of 13 residues. Germline lookup yields CDR1 LNHDA and CDR2 SQIVND (reference sequence). The DNA for the CDR3 is TGTGCCAGTACTCAACAGGGGGCAACTGAAGCTTTCTTT. Its translation is CASTQQGATEAFF. The complete variable domain, with remaining parts taken from reference TRBV19 and TRBJ1-1, reads DGGITQSPKYLFRKEGQNVTLSCEQNLNHDAMYWYRQDPGQGLRLIYYSQIVNDFQKGDIAEGYSVSREKKESFPLTVTSAQKNPTAFYLCASTQQGATEAFFGQGTRLTVV.

As regards this clone: Other nucleotide sequences from this sample produce the same CDR3. The chain employs TRBV30 and TRBJ1-3; possibly TRBD1 for D (5 bases). The CDR3 has 12 amino acids. Per germline, CDR1 GTSNPN and CDR2 SVGIG (reference sequence). Trimming took 5 bases from V and 4 from J, leaving 9 bases between them. CDR3 DNA sequence: TGTGCCTGGTCAGGGTCAGGAAACACCATATATTTT. Translating gives CAWSGSGNTIYF.

The J gene is TRBJ1-4, the V gene TRBV7-2; D gene uncertain. Per the germline V gene, CDR1 is SGHTA and CDR2 is FQGNSA. With 1 base removed from V and 4 bases from J, the gap between germline ends came to 13 bases. This CDR3 is built from 16 residues. CDR3 loop: CASSLGWYSRNEKLFF. CDR3 DNA sequence: TGTGCCAGCAGCTTAGGGTGGTACAGTCGTAATGAAAAACTGTTTTTT. Variable domain in full (rest from reference TRBV7-2 and TRBJ1-4): GAGVSQSPSNKVTEKGKDVELRCDPISGHTALYWYRQSLGQGLEFLIYFQGNSAPDKSGLPSDRFSAERTGGSVSTLTIQRTQQEDSAVYLCASSLGWYSRNEKLFFGSGTQLSVL.

This chain joins TRBV6-5 and TRBJ2-7; possibly TRBD1 for D (5 bases). From germline, CDR1 is MNHEY and CDR2 SVGAGI. Trimming cost V 0 bases and J 6 bases, with 15 bases left between them. This CDR3 has 15 amino acids. The CDR3 loop reads CASSYSRTIGAEQYF. The CDR3 DNA sequence: TGTGCCAGCAGTTACTCCAGGACGATAGGGGCCGAGCAGTACTTC.

The chain uses TRBV6-5 and TRBJ1-1; D is unclear. V lost 2 bases to trimming and J lost 3 bases, with 7 bases between them. CDR1 and CDR2 from the germline V gene are MNHEY and SVGAGI. This CDR3 comprises 13 residues. CDR3 in amino acids: CASSYTGYTEAFF. The DNA of the CDR3 is TGTGCCAGCAGTTACACGGGGTACACTGAAGCTTTCTTT.

The chain is built from TRBV6-6 and TRBJ2-5; the match to TRBD1 covers 8 bases. The CDR3 totals 14 residues. With V trimmed by 6 bases and J by 5 bases, 8 bases remained unmatched. The germline gives CDR1 MNHNY, CDR2 SVGAGI (reference sequence). CDR3 in DNA: TGTGCCAGCAGATCCGGTGACAGGGGCGAGACCCAGTACTTC. This translates into CASRSGDRGETQYF.

The rearrangement joins TRBV4-1 to TRBJ2-3; 7 bases map to TRBD1. V trimming: 5 bases; J trimming: 3 bases; junction bases outside the gene matches: 11. The CDR3 has 16 amino acids. From germline, CDR1 is MGHRA and CDR2 YSYEKL. CDR3 in amino acids: CASSDRGPGQTDTQYF. In DNA form, the CDR3 reads TGCGCCAGCAGCGATAGGGGGCCGGGTCAAACAGATACGCAGTATTTT.

This clone was counted a few times. The chain combines TRBV30 with TRBJ1-1; D is possibly TRBD1 (5 bases). The V end lost 8 bases, the J end lost 7 bases, and 17 bases lay between the germline ends. CDR1 GTSNPN and CDR2 SVGIG come from the germline V gene (reference sequence). CDR3 length equals 12 residues. This chain's CDR3 is CAGSNSGIEAFF. CDR3 nucleotides: TGTGCCGGCTCAAACTCAGGGATTGAAGCTTTCTTT. Supplemented by reference TRBV30 and TRBJ1-1, the full variable domain reads SQTIHQWPATLVQPVGSPLSLECTVEGTSNPNLYWYRQAAGRGLQLLFYSVGIGQISSEVPQNLSASRPQDRQFILSSKKLLLSDSGFYLCAGSNSGIEAFFGQGTRLTVV.

This clone showed up just a few times. V gene TRBV10-3 combines with J gene TRBJ1-5; 7 bases line up with TRBD1. Germline V gene data show CDR1 as ENHRY and CDR2 as SYGVKD. This CDR3 is 14 amino acids long. After removal of 5 bases from V and 2 bases from J, the junction contained 3 bases not matched to a gene. The CDR3 DNA sequence: TGTGCCATCAGTAGGGGGCAGGGCAATCAGCCCCAGCATTTT. It yields the protein CAISRGQGNQPQHF.

The chain carries TRBV5-8 and TRBJ2-5; 7 positions match TRBD1. The germline gives CDR1 SGHTS, CDR2 YDEGEE. The CDR3 loop spans 15 amino acids. V shed 3 bases and J 7 bases; nucleotides not matched to a gene: 12. The CDR3 region has the DNA TGTGCCAGCAGCTCCGAGGGGGACAGTCTTCGGACCCAGTACTTC. Its protein product is CASSSEGDSLRTQYF.

This clone was picked up a small number of times. The DNA for the CDR3 is TGTGCCAGCAGCTTAGATTATGGCTACACCTTC. This translates into CASSLDYGYTF. This rearrangement joins TRBV11-3 to TRBJ1-2; D uncertain. The V end lost 0 bases, the J end lost 5 bases, and 1 base lay between the germline ends. The CDR3 extends over 11 amino acids. Germline CDR1 reads SGHNT; CDR2 reads YENEEA.

V gene TRBV18 combines with J gene TRBJ2-2; 7 bases fit TRBD1. Trimming cost V 0 bases and J 4 bases; bases outside gene matches: 5. CDR1 and CDR2 from the germline V gene are KGHSH and LQKENI. There are 16 residues in the CDR3. The CDR3 spells CASSPPSRGPTGELFF. CDR3 DNA sequence: TGTGCCAGCTCACCACCCTCAAGGGGGCCCACCGGGGAGCTGTTTTTT.

The genes are TRBV19 and TRBJ1-6; D ambiguous. Germline V gene lookup returns CDR1 LNHDA and CDR2 SQIVND (reference sequence). The CDR3 is 13 amino acids. Between the trimmed V and J ends, which lost 6 bases and 7 bases, there was a span of 10 bases. This CDR3 reads CASSASGNSPLHF. CDR3 bases: TGTGCCAGTAGCGCCTCGGGGAATTCACCCCTCCACTTT.